This T cell receptor beta chain originates from a study of T cell responses to AZD1222 COVID-19 vaccine listed by TCRdb under 2021. As for the study more broadly: TCR sequencing was performed for 233 trial participants, of whom around 210 were given two doses of AZD1222 and roughly 25 were given two doses of MenACWY control vaccine. Enrollment into the trials was organized by age into subgroups of 18-55, 56-69 and 70-plus years, and those subgroups contained roughly 140, 27 and 60 TCR-sequenced participants, respectively.

Broad study findings and their caveats: No day 14 peak-response samples were available, so repertoires were characterized only after the peak T cell response. After two AZD1222 doses, both the breadth and the depth of spike-specific TCRs were significantly higher than at day 0 and than in MenACWY recipients. Vaccine-associated CD4 TCRs spanned the whole spike protein, with dominant responses in regions 160-218 and 743-854. The 56-69-year group was small, and its depth increase did not reach significance, likely because of low power. Conclusions about previously exposed vaccinees are limited, since just six AZD1222 recipients were seropositive for SARS-CoV-2 at baseline. Reportedly, close to half of the unique spike-specific TCRs recognized epitopes lying outside the regions that are mutated in the B.1.351 and B.1.1.7 variants. Most participants were white British and females outnumbered males, and the authors suggested that clonal diversity may have been underestimated.

Counted from cysteine to phenylalanine, this CDR3 has 14 amino acids. Only the CDR3 region is kept as DNA, spanning 42 bases read in frame from base 1. Deletion took 3 bases off V and 6 bases off J, with a span of 9 bases between the germline ends. CDR1 and CDR2, looked up from the germline V gene, are SGHAT and FQNNGV. The time point tag for this specimen amounts to: about 28 days (+/-7) after the second vaccine dose. AZD1222 recipients with second doses at about 4 weeks or about 12 weeks were pooled, because spike-specific TCR depth and breadth did not differ between schedules. Vaccinee samples were obtained from the UK trials COV001 and COV002, which included a single-blind randomized controlled phase 2/3 trial of AZD1222 (ChAdOx1 nCoV-19) in healthy adults. For TCRbeta chain sequencing, PBMC samples were collected from trial participants at day 0 and at day 28 after the second dose. The CDR3 regions of human TCRbeta chains were analyzed by immunosequencing. The published analysis was carried out like this. Repertoire TCRs were checked for matches against a reference library of SARS-CoV-2-specific TCRs that had been generated using the MIRA antigen-specificity platform. Breadth meant the fraction of unique TCRs that were SARS-CoV-2-associated, whereas depth meant the fraction of total T cells that were SARS-CoV-2-associated. Using the MIRA data, each spike-specific TCR was assigned both to the spike region to which the TCR was reactive and to a CD4 or CD8 class. Log10-transformed breadth and depth values were compared by one-way ANOVA with Sidak's multiple comparisons tests. What TCRdb holds here is the immuneACCESS table cut down to in-frame rearrangements. Part of the clones is not present; checked against another copy, under half of the missing clones reflect an unresolved V gene, and the others are unexplained. V and J calls and clone size are those listed in that table; D and trimming were worked out from the DNA. Within this sample are roughly 100,000 clones, with around nine tenths of them counted one time only. The top ten hold about 17% of the sample.

This clone was detected many times. Its binding antigen is unknown. Qualities for individual bases were not recorded, and no much larger clone is one base off. This TCR came from an adult who received the AZD1222 COVID-19 vaccine. Here the sequenced sample was peripheral blood, taken 28 days after the second AZD1222 dose. The sequence links TRBV11-2 to TRBJ1-6; the D gene lacks a confident call. The CDR3 corresponds to CASSLVEGNSPLHF. At the DNA level, the sequence is TGTGCCAGCAGCTTGGTAGAGGGTAATTCACCCCTCCACTTT.